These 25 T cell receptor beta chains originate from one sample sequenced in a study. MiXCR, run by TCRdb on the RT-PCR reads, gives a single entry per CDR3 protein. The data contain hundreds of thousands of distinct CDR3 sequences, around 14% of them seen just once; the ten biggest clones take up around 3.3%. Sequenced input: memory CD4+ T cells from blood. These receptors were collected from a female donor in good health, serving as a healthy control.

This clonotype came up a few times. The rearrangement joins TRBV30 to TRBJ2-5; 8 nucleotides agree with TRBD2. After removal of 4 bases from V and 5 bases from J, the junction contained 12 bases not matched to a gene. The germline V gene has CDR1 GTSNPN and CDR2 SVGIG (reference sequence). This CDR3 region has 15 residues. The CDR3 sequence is CAWMARSGRGETQYF. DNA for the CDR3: TGTGCCTGGATGGCCCGAAGCGGGAGAGGGGAGACCCAGTACTTC.

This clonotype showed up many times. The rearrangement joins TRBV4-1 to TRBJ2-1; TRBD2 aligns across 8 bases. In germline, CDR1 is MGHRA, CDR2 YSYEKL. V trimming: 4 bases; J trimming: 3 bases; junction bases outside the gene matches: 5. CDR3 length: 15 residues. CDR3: CASSRSGTSYNEQFF. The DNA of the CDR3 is TGCGCCAGCAGCCGATCCGGGACTAGCTACAATGAGCAGTTCTTC.

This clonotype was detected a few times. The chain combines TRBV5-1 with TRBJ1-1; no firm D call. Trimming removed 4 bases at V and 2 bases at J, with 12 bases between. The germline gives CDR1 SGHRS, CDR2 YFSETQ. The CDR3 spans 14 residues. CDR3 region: CASSVGRPNTEAFF. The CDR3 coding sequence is TGCGCCAGCAGCGTTGGGCGGCCCAACACTGAAGCTTTCTTT.

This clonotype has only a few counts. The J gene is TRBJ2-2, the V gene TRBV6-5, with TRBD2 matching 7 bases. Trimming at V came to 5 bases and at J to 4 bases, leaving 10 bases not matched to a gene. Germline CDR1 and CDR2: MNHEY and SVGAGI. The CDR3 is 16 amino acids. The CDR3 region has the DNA TGTGCCAGCAGTCCCTCGAGCGGGATGGTCACCGGGGAGCTGTTTTTT. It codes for CASSPSSGMVTGELFF.

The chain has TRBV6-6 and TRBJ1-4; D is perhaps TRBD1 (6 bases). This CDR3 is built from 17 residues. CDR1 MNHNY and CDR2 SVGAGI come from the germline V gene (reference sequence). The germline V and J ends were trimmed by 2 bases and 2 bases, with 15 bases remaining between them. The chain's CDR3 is CASSYPQGGFTNEKLFF. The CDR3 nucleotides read TGTGCCAGCAGTTACCCGCAAGGGGGGTTCACTAATGAAAAACTGTTTTTT.

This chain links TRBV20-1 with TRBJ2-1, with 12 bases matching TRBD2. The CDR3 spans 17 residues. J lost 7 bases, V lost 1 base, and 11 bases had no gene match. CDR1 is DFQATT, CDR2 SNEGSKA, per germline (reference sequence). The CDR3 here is CSARVGSRTSGRNEQFF. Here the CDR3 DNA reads TGCAGTGCTAGAGTTGGGTCGAGAACTAGCGGGAGGAATGAGCAGTTCTTC.

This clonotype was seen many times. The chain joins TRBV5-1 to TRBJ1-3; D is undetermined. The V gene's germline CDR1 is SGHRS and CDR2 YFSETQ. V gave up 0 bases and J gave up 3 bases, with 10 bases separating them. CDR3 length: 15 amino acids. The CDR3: CASSLEPGGGNTIYF. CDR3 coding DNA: TGCGCCAGCAGCTTGGAACCAGGTGGTGGAAACACCATATATTTT.

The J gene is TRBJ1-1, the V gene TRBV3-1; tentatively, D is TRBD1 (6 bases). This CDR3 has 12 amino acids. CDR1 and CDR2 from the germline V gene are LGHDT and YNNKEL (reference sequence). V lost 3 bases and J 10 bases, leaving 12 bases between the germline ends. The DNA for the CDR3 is TGTGCCAGCAGCCAGGGACAATCATCAGCTTTCTTT. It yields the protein CASSQGQSSAFF.

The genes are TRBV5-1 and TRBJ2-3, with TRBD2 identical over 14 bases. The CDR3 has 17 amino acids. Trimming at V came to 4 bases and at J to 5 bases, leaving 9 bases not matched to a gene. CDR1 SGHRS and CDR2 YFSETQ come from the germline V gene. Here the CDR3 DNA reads TGCGCCAGCAGCCGCCAGACTAGCGGGGGGGCCGGAGATACGCAGTATTTT. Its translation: CASSRQTSGGAGDTQYF.

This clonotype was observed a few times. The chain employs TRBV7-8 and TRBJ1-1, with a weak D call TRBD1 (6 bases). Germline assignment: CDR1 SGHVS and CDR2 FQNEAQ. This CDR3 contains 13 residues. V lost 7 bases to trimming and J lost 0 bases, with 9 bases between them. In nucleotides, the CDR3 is TGTGCCAGCAACGACAGGTTGAACACTGAAGCTTTCTTT. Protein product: CASNDRLNTEAFF.

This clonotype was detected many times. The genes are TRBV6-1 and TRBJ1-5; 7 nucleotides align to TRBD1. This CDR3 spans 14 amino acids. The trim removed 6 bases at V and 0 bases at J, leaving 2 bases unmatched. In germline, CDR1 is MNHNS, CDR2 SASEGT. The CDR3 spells CASRRDSSNQPQHF. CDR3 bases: TGTGCCAGCAGACGGGACAGTAGCAATCAGCCCCAGCATTTT.

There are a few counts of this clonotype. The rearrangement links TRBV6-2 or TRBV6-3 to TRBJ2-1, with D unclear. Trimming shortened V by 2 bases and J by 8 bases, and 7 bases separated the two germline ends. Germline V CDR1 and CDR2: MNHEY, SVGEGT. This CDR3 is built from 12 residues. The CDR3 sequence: CASSYPTYEQFF. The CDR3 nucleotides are TGTGCCAGCAGTTACCCTACATATGAGCAGTTCTTC.

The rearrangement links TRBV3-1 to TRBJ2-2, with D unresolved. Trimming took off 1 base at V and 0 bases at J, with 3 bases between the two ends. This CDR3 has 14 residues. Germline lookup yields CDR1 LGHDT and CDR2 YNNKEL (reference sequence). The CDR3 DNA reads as TGTGCCAGCAGCCAAGCCGCGAACACCGGGGAGCTGTTTTTT. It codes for CASSQAANTGELFF.

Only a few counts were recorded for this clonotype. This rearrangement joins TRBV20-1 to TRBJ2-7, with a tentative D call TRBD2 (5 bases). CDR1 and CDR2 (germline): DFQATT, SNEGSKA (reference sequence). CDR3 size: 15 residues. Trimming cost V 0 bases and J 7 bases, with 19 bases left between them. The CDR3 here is CSARDPKRTLWEQYF. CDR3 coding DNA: TGCAGTGCTAGAGATCCCAAGCGGACCTTATGGGAGCAGTACTTC.

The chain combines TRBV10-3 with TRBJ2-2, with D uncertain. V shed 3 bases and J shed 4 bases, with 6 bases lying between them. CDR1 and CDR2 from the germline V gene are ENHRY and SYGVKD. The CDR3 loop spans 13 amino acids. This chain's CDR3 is CAISDLGTGELFF. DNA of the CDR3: TGTGCCATCAGTGATCTGGGCACCGGGGAGCTGTTTTTT.

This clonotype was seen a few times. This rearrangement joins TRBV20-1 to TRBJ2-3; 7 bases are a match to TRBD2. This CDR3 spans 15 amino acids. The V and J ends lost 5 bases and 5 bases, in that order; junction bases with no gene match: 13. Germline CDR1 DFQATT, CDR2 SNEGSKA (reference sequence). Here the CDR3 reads CSAPGAAGPLDTQYF. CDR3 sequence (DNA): TGCAGTGCTCCCGGGGCAGCGGGACCTTTAGATACGCAGTATTTT.

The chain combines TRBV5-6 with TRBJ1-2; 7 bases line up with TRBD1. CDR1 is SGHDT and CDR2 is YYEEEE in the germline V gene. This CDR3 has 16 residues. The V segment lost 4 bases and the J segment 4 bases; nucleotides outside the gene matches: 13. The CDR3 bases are TGTGCCAGCAGCCAGGTTTGGGACAGCGACGCCTATGGCTACACCTTC. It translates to CASSQVWDSDAYGYTF.

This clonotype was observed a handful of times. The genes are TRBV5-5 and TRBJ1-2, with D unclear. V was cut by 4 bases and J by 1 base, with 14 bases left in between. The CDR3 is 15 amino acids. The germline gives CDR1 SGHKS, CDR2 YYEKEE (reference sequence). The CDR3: CASSDRLYFNYGYTF. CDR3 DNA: TGTGCCAGCAGCGATCGCCTCTATTTTAACTATGGCTACACCTTC.

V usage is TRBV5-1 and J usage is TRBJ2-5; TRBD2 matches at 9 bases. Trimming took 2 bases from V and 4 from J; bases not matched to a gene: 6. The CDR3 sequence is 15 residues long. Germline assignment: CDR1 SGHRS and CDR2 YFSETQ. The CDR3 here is CASSLASGIVETQYF. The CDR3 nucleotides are TGCGCCAGCAGCTTAGCTAGCGGGATTGTAGAGACCCAGTACTTC.

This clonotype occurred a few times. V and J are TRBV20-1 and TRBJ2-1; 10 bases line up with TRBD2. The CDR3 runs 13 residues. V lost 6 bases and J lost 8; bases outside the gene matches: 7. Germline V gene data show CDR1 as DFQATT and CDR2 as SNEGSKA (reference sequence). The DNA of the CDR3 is TGCAGTGCCCAGAGCGGGGGGGCCGATGAGCAGTTCTTC. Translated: CSAQSGGADEQFF.

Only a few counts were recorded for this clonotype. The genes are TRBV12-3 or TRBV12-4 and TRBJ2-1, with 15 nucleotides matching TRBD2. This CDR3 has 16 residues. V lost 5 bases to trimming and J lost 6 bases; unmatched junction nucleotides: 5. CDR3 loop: CASSRTSGRGINEQFF. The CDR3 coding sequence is TGTGCCAGCAGTCGGACTAGCGGGAGGGGTATCAATGAGCAGTTCTTC.

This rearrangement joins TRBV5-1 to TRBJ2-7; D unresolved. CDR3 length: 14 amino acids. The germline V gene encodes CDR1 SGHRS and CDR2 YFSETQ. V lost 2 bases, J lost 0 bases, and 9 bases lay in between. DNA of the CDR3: TGCGCCAGCAGCTTCTTACAGAGCTCCTACGAGCAGTACTTC. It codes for CASSFLQSSYEQYF.

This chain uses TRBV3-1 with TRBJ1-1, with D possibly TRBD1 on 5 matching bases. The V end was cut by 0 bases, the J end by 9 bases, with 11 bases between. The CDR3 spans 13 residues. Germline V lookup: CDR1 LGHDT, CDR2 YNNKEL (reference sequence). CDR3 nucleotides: TGTGCCAGCAGCCAAGATCCAGGGTCTAAAGCTTTCTTT. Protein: CASSQDPGSKAFF. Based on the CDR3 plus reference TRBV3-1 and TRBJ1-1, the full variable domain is DTAVSQTPKYLVTQMGNDKSIKCEQNLGHDTMYWYKQDSKKFLKIMFSYNNKELIINETVPNRFSPKSPDKAHLNLHINSLELGDSAVYFCASSQDPGSKAFFGQGTRLTVV.

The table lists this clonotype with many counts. CDR3 protein: CASSFGDRADEQYF. The DNA for the CDR3 is TGCGCCAGCAGCTTTGGGGACAGGGCCGACGAGCAGTACTTC. The chain recombines TRBV5-1 with TRBJ2-7, with 9 positions matching TRBD1. CDR1 is SGHRS and CDR2 is YFSETQ in the germline V gene. The CDR3 contains 14 residues. Trimming took 2 bases from V and 5 from J; bases not matched to a gene: 5.

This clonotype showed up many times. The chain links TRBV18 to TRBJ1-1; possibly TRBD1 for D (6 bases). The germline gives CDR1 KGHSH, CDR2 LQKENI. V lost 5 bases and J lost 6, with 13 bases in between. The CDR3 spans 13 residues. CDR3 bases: TGTGCCAGCTCATCTAACAGGGACGCTGAAGCTTTCTTT. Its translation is CASSSNRDAEAFF.